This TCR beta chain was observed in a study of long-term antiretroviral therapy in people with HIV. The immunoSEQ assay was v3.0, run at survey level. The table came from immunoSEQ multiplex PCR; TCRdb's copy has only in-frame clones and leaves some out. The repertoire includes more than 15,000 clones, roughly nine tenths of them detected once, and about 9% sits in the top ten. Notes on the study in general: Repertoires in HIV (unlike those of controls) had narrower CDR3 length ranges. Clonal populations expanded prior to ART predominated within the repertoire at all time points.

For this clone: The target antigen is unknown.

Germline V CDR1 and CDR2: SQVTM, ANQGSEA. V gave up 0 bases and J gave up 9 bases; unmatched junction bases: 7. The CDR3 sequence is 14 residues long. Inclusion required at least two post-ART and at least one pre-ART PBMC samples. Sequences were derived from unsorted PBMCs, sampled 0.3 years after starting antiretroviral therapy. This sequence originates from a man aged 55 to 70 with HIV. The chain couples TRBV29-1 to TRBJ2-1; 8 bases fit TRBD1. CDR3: CSVEDWQGAVEQFF. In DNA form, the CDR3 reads TGCAGCGTTGAAGATTGGCAGGGGGCGGTTGAGCAGTTCTTC.